Presented here are 23 T cell receptor beta chains from one specimen sequenced in a study of chemoradiotherapy in HPV16-positive cancers. Repertoires were generated with immunoSEQ multiplex PCR, while TCRdb's copy carries only in-frame clones and drops some. The sample has about 33,000 clones, around 83% seen once. The specimen was blood, collected from a patient who underwent chemoradiotherapy. The source is a human donor with HPV-associated anogenital cancer.

This clone was counted between two and nine times. CDR3 amino acids: CASRLRQDTEAFF. In DNA, the CDR3 is TGTGCCAGCAGACTCAGACAGGACACTGAAGCTTTCTTT. The V gene is TRBV25-1, the J gene TRBJ1-1; the D gene is possibly TRBD1 (6 bases). The germline CDR1 and CDR2 sequences are MGHDK and SYGVNS. V lost 6 bases, J lost 3 bases, and 11 bases lay in between. CDR3 size: 13 residues.

The chain couples TRBV6-1 to TRBJ1-6, with 10 bases aligning to TRBD1. After removal of 3 bases from V and 10 bases from J, the junction contained 6 bases not matched to a gene. CDR3 length equals 15 residues. The germline CDR1 and CDR2 sequences are MNHNS and SASEGT. The CDR3 is CASSEIDRGHSPLHF. In DNA, the CDR3 is TGTGCCAGCAGTGAGATCGACAGGGGGCACTCACCCCTCCACTTT.

This clone was seen once. The chain recombines TRBV28 with TRBJ2-3; D may be TRBD1 or TRBD2 (5 bases each). Germline assignment: CDR1 MDHEN and CDR2 SYDVKM. V was trimmed by 6 bases and J by 0 bases, leaving 19 bases between them. The length of the CDR3 is 17 residues. CDR3 in amino acids: CASSTDSGTISTDTQYF. CDR3 sequence (DNA): TGTGCCAGCAGCACAGACTCCGGGACGATTAGCACAGATACGCAGTATTTT.

In its sample, this clone was seen a few times. DNA for the CDR3: TGTGCCAGCAGCCAAGGGGGCGCAGGGCCTTGGGATGAGCAGTTCTTC. The encoded protein is CASSQGGAGPWDEQFF. The V and J genes are TRBV4-2 and TRBJ2-1, with D tentatively TRBD1 (5 bases). V lost 1 base to trimming and J lost 8 bases, with 18 bases between them. CDR3 length equals 16 residues. Germline CDR1 and CDR2: LGHNA and YNFKEQ.

This chain links TRBV5-1 with TRBJ1-5; 8 nucleotides align to TRBD1. CDR3 length: 16 residues. Germline CDR1 and CDR2: SGHRS and YFSETQ. V dropped 2 bases and J dropped 3; count of bases not matched to a gene: 7. The chain's CDR3 is CASSFGGQGTNQPQHF. For the CDR3, the DNA is TGCGCCAGCAGCTTTGGCGGACAGGGTACCAATCAGCCCCAGCATTTT.

The genes are TRBV7-2 and TRBJ1-1; perhaps TRBD1 as D (5 bases). CDR3 length equals 15 residues. The germline V gene has CDR1 SGHTA and CDR2 FQGNSA. Trimming shortened V by 1 base and J by 4 bases, and 13 bases separated the two germline ends. The CDR3 loop reads CASSLVGDVSTEAFF. The CDR3 region has the DNA TGTGCCAGCAGCTTAGTAGGGGATGTGTCCACTGAAGCTTTCTTT.

The chain is built from TRBV7-6 and TRBJ2-7; D is unclear. CDR1 is SGHVS, CDR2 FNYEAQ, per germline. The CDR3 extends over 10 amino acids. The V and J ends lost 2 bases and 6 bases respectively, with 2 bases between them. In DNA form, the CDR3 reads TGTGCCAGCAGCTTACGCGAGCAGTACTTC. This codes for CASSLREQYF.

This chain uses TRBV13 with TRBJ2-2; D call uncertain. The V gene lost 5 bases and the J gene lost 4 bases, with 14 bases spanning the gap. The CDR3 runs 15 residues. Germline assignment: CDR1 PRHDT and CDR2 FYEKMQ (reference sequence). The CDR3 DNA is TGTGCCAGCAGCCTACGAATTGTCAGCACCGGGGAGCTGTTTTTT. Its translation is CASSLRIVSTGELFF.

The chain uses TRBV2 and TRBJ1-5; no definite D call. The CDR3 has 15 amino acids. The ends were cut back, 0 bases at V and 4 bases at J, with 10 bases in the middle. In germline, CDR1 is SNHLY, CDR2 FYNNEI. CDR3: CASSEALGKNQPQHF. In nucleotides, the CDR3 is TGTGCCAGCAGTGAAGCTCTCGGGAAAAATCAGCCCCAGCATTTT.

This chain joins TRBV2 and TRBJ2-7, with TRBD1 identical over 7 bases. Germline assignment: CDR1 SNHLY and CDR2 FYNNEI. Trimming at V came to 6 bases and at J to 3 bases, leaving 8 bases not matched to a gene. CDR3 length: 14 residues. This CDR3 is CASRDLTGIYEQYF. The CDR3 DNA is TGTGCCAGCAGGGATCTGACAGGGATCTACGAGCAGTACTTC.

This chain connects TRBV5-1 to TRBJ1-2; no reliable D call. Germline assignment: CDR1 SGHRS and CDR2 YFSETQ. The CDR3 sequence is 15 residues long. V was shortened by 0 bases and J by 0 bases, with 9 bases between the two germline ends. The CDR3 region has the DNA TGCGCCAGCAGCTTGGTCCCGGGCACTAACTATGGCTACACCTTC. Translation gives CASSLVPGTNYGYTF.

The chain links TRBV18 to TRBJ1-5, with unresolved D. The germline CDR1 and CDR2 sequences are KGHSH and LQKENI. The CDR3 sequence is 14 residues long. Trimming removed 5 bases from V and 0 bases from J, with 8 bases in between. The CDR3 DNA is TGTGCCAGCTCAGAGGGAAATAGCAATCAGCCCCAGCATTTT. This translates into CASSEGNSNQPQHF.

This chain joins TRBV4-2 and TRBJ2-5; 8 nucleotides line up with TRBD2. There are 16 residues in the CDR3. The ends lost 1 base at V and 5 bases at J; junction bases unmatched: 9. Germline V gives CDR1 LGHNA, CDR2 YNFKEQ. CDR3 in amino acids: CASSQGDQRGLETQYF. DNA for the CDR3: TGTGCCAGCAGCCAAGGCGATCAGCGGGGGTTGGAGACCCAGTACTTC.

This chain connects TRBV6-5 to TRBJ1-2; D possibly corresponds to TRBD1 (6 bases). V shed 2 bases and J shed 7 bases, with 20 bases lying between them. The germline V gene has CDR1 MNHEY and CDR2 SVGAGI. The CDR3 covers 16 residues. CDR3 sequence: CASSYLDRGGASGYTF. The CDR3 coding sequence is TGTGCCAGCAGTTACCTAGACCGTGGGGGGGCGAGTGGCTACACCTTC.

The chain employs TRBV11-2 and TRBJ2-3; TRBD2 matches 8 bases. Germline CDR1 is SGHAT and CDR2 is FQNNGV. The J segment lost 8 bases and the V segment lost 5 bases, leaving 15 bases of the junction unmatched. This CDR3 region has 16 residues. This CDR3 is CASSPPPSGRWGTQYF. The CDR3 bases are TGTGCCAGCAGCCCACCTCCTAGCGGGCGGTGGGGTACGCAGTATTTT.

This rearrangement joins TRBV6-1 to TRBJ1-1, with no clear D. CDR1 MNHNS and CDR2 SASEGT come from the germline V gene. Between the trimmed V and J ends, which lost 7 bases and 8 bases, there was a span of 8 bases. CDR3 length equals 10 residues. The CDR3 loop reads CASTRSEAFF. As DNA, the CDR3 is TGTGCCAGCACCCGCAGCGAAGCTTTCTTT.

Regarding this clone: The junction and the germline gene differ at one end; a read error may be behind it. The rearrangement uses TRBV7-2 and TRBJ1-1; possible D gene TRBD1, 5 bases. The germline V gene encodes CDR1 SGHTA and CDR2 FQGNSA. The CDR3 consists of 13 residues. CDR3 bases: TGTGCCAGCAGCGACCAGGGTAGAGGAGAAGTTTTCTTT. Translation gives CASSDQGRGEVFF.

This rearrangement joins TRBV18 to TRBJ1-2; 7 bases are shared with TRBD1. V was clipped by 3 bases and J by 9 bases; unmatched bases: 10. This CDR3 spans 14 amino acids. In germline, CDR1 is KGHSH, CDR2 LQKENI. CDR3 DNA: TGTGCCAGCTCACCCTACACAGGGGAGGGCAGCTACACCTTC. Residues: CASSPYTGEGSYTF. Combining the CDR3 with reference TRBV18 and TRBJ1-2 gives the whole variable domain NAGVMQNPRHLVRRRGQEARLRCSPMKGHSHVYWYRQLPEEGLKFMVYLQKENIIDESGMPKERFSAEFPKEGPSILRIQQVVRGDSAAYFCASSPYTGEGSYTFGSGTRLTVV.

V gene TRBV6-5 combines with J gene TRBJ1-6, with 7 bases matching TRBD1. The germline CDR1 and CDR2 sequences are MNHEY and SVGAGI. The CDR3 sequence is 16 residues long. With V trimmed by 2 bases and J by 7 bases, 8 bases remained unmatched. In nucleotides, the CDR3 is TGTGCCAGCAGTTACGGTGCAGTACAGGGGAATTCACCCCTCCACTTT. Translation: CASSYGAVQGNSPLHF.

This clone was detected once. This rearrangement joins TRBV4-2 to TRBJ2-6; D not certain. V was trimmed by 0 bases and J by 2 bases, leaving 5 bases between them. Germline CDR1 is LGHNA and CDR2 is YNFKEQ. The CDR3 spans 15 residues. CDR3 residues: CASSQDRPGANVLTF. DNA for the CDR3: TGTGCCAGCAGCCAAGATCGCCCTGGGGCCAACGTCCTGACTTTC.

The rearrangement uses TRBV7-2 and TRBJ2-7; tentative D call: TRBD2 (7 bases). Trimming cost V 3 bases and J 2 bases, with 14 bases left between them. This CDR3 contains 15 residues. Germline values: CDR1 SGHTA, CDR2 FQGNSA. The CDR3 DNA follows: TGTGCCAGCAGCTTGGAGGGGGGGCTCACCTACGAGCAGTACTTC. This encodes CASSLEGGLTYEQYF.

V gene TRBV5-1 combines with J gene TRBJ1-3; D possibly corresponds to TRBD1 (6 bases). Germline loops: CDR1 SGHRS, CDR2 YFSETQ. The ends were cut back, 6 bases at V and 2 bases at J, with 18 bases in the middle. The CDR3 spans 16 residues. CDR3 nucleotides: TGCGCCAGCACCCCCCAGGGGCAGGAGACTGGAAACACCATATATTTT. Translating gives CASTPQGQETGNTIYF.

The chain has TRBV7-2 and TRBJ1-5; possible D gene TRBD1, 6 bases. V dropped 5 bases and J dropped 4 bases, with 9 bases sitting between them. The CDR3 sequence is 13 residues long. The germline V gene has CDR1 SGHTA and CDR2 FQGNSA. CDR3 loop: CASSPRGNQPQHF. The CDR3 nucleotides are TGTGCCAGCAGCCCTAGGGGGAATCAGCCCCAGCATTTT.